The sequence of this T cell receptor (beta chain) was determined in a study of response to subunit inactivated influenza vaccine. Findings and limits, study-wide: The authors suggested that few new T cells are recruited per seasonal influenza vaccination.

MiXCR, applied by TCRdb to the RT-PCR reads, yields one record per CDR3 protein. This sample has 650,000 to 800,000 distinct CDR3 sequences, with approximately 17% found just once. This CDR3 region has 15 residues. Trimming removed 1 base from V and 5 bases from J; junction bases left unmatched: 7. Germline CDR1 LGHDT, CDR2 YNNKEL (reference sequence). This clonotype has only a few counts. Its antigen is not known. This chain joins TRBV3-1 and TRBJ2-5, with TRBD2 identical over 7 bases. The sample in question was PBMCs from blood, obtained 4 to 6 days after vaccination. This TCR derives from a man aged 45-65 years who received an inactivated influenza vaccine. This CDR3 reads CASSQGSREWETQYF. CDR3 nucleotide sequence: TGTGCCAGCAGCCAAGGTTCGCGGGAGTGGGAGACCCAGTACTTC.